This is a list of T cell receptor beta chains from one sample in a study of regulatory T cells in long-lasting Graves disease. Each CDR3 protein gets one entry after TCRdb re-called the multiplex PCR reads with MiXCR. There are hundreds of thousands of distinct CDR3 sequences in the sample; around 17% occur only once, and roughly 18% lies in the top ten. These same data were also listed under a study on T cells in Graves' hyperthyroidism and ophthalmopathy.

Sequenced here: peripheral blood mononuclear cells (PBMCs), sampled at new diagnosis, from a patient treated with antithyroid drugs. The receptor source for this set is a woman aged 25-40 years with Graves disease. Each CDR3 is given with its conserved first and last residue. The D gene is left open where the match is weak. Only part of the rows carry a size: once, few, many, or a class if the clone is expanded.

V	J	size	length	D	CDR3	DNA
TRBV2	TRBJ2-1	many	15	TRBD1	CASNETGDSYNEQFF	TGTGCCAGCAATGAGACAGGGGACTCCTACAATGAGCAGTTCTTC
TRBV3-1	TRBJ2-1	-	16	-	CASSPLVGRGNNEQFF	TGTGCCAGCAGCCCCCTGGTTGGCAGGGGCAACAATGAGCAGTTCTTC
TRBV20-1	TRBJ2-2	few	14	-	CSAPTALNTGELFF	TGCAGTGCGCCGACTGCGCTTAACACCGGGGAGCTGTTTTTT
TRBV30	TRBJ2-2	few	14	-	CALNRGGHTGELFF	TGTGCCTTGAATAGGGGGGGCCACACCGGGGAGCTGTTTTTT
TRBV12-3/TRBV12-4	TRBJ2-7	many	14	TRBD2	CASRTSGAMYEQYF	TGTGCCAGCAGGACTAGCGGAGCTATGTACGAGCAGTACTTC
TRBV19	TRBJ1-2	few	13	-	CASRLETNYGYTF	TGTGCCAGTAGATTGGAGACTAACTATGGCTACACCTTC
TRBV24-1	TRBJ2-1	few	15	TRBD2	CATQAGGSSYNEQFF	TGTGCCACACAAGCGGGGGGGAGCTCCTACAATGAGCAGTTCTTC
TRBV18	TRBJ2-5	once	14	-	CASSLLDRKETQYF	TGTGCCAGCTCACTACTCGACAGGAAAGAGACCCAGTACTTC
TRBV7-2	TRBJ1-3	-	14	-	CASSLSGRRNTIYF	TGTGCCAGCAGCTTATCAGGGAGGAGAAACACCATATATTTT
TRBV5-1	TRBJ1-1	many	15	-	CASSLEVFTNTEAFF	TGCGCCAGCAGCTTGGAGGTTTTTACGAACACTGAAGCTTTCTTT
TRBV9	TRBJ2-3	-	16	TRBD1	CASSAGQPSSTDTQYF	TGTGCCAGCAGCGCGGGACAGCCCTCTAGCACAGATACGCAGTATTTT
TRBV28	TRBJ2-1	many	13	TRBD1	CATGTGAHYEQFF	TGTGCCACAGGGACAGGGGCCCATTATGAGCAGTTCTTC
TRBV7-6	TRBJ1-1	-	14	-	CASSPQGAWTEAFF	TGTGCCAGCAGCCCCCAAGGGGCGTGGACTGAAGCTTTCTTT
TRBV12-3/TRBV12-4	TRBJ1-2	many	15	-	CASNTGLGSNYGYTF	TGTGCCAGCAACACCGGGCTGGGCTCAAACTATGGCTACACCTTC
TRBV4-2	TRBJ2-7	few	14	-	CASSQGGPGDEQYF	TGTGCCAGCAGCCAAGGTGGCCCCGGGGACGAGCAGTACTTC
TRBV15	TRBJ2-3	-	17	-	CATSRDRSSPGTDTQYF	TGTGCCACCAGCAGAGATCGATCTAGCCCCGGCACAGATACGCAGTATTTT
TRBV20-1	TRBJ1-3	many	13	-	CSARSGLGNTIYF	TGCAGTGCTAGATCAGGGTTAGGAAACACCATATATTTT
TRBV12-3/TRBV12-4	TRBJ2-5	-	16	TRBD2	CASSLGLAAKQETQYF	TGTGCCAGCAGTTTGGGACTAGCGGCTAAACAAGAGACCCAGTACTTC
TRBV7-6	TRBJ2-1	-	16	TRBD2	CASSPRLAGDYNEQFF	TGTGCCAGCAGCCCCCGACTAGCGGGAGACTACAATGAGCAGTTCTTC
TRBV7-9	TRBJ1-2	few	14	TRBD1	CASSLEGARGGYTF	TGTGCCAGCAGCTTAGAGGGGGCCCGTGGTGGCTACACCTTC
TRBV28	TRBJ2-3	many	17	TRBD2	CASSLLESGREADTQYF	TGTGCCAGCAGTTTGTTAGAAAGCGGGAGGGAGGCAGATACGCAGTATTTT
TRBV6-1	TRBJ2-7	many	15	-	CASQANRVTSYEQYF	TGTGCCAGCCAAGCAAACCGGGTGACGTCCTACGAGCAGTACTTC
TRBV19	TRBJ2-3	-	14	-	CASKNLQMVDTQYF	TGTGCCAGCAAAAACCTCCAGATGGTAGATACGCAGTATTTT
TRBV18	TRBJ2-1	-	17	TRBD2	CASSPPSLAGGSNEQFF	TGTGCCAGCTCACCACCGTCTCTAGCGGGAGGTTCGAATGAGCAGTTCTTC
TRBV5-1	TRBJ2-7	few	14	-	CASNHQGSSYEQYF	TGCGCCAGCAACCACCAGGGGAGCTCCTACGAGCAGTACTTC
TRBV7-9	TRBJ2-7	few	14	TRBD1	CASSPWTGHHEQYF	TGTGCCAGCAGCCCGTGGACAGGGCACCACGAGCAGTACTTC
TRBV19	TRBJ2-3	-	15	-	CASSSGGGGTDTQYF	TGTGCCAGTAGTTCGGGTGGAGGGGGAACAGATACGCAGTATTTT
TRBV6-9	TRBJ2-2	few	12	-	CASSYPTGELFF	TGTGCCAGCAGTTACCCCACCGGGGAGCTGTTTTTT
TRBV7-8	TRBJ1-5	few	17	-	CASSLGLAPHSNQPQHF	TGTGCCAGCAGCTTAGGTTTGGCGCCACATAGCAATCAGCCCCAGCATTTT
TRBV5-4	TRBJ2-5	-	16	-	CASSQDLTAQVRPQYF	TGTGCCAGCAGCCAGGACCTGACGGCCCAGGTCCGACCCCAGTACTTC
TRBV28	TRBJ2-2	many	14	-	CASSLAGRAGELFF	TGTGCCAGCAGTTTAGCGGGGCGGGCCGGGGAGCTGTTTTTT
TRBV11-1	TRBJ2-2	many	13	-	CASSLALTGELFF	TGTGCCAGCAGCTTAGCTCTAACCGGGGAGCTGTTTTTT
TRBV10-3	TRBJ2-7	many	13	-	CAISPRLSYEQYF	TGTGCCATCAGCCCCAGACTCTCCTACGAGCAGTACTTC
TRBV24-1	TRBJ1-5	few	15	TRBD1	CATSDRTGNNQPQHF	TGTGCCACCAGTGACCGGACAGGGAATAATCAGCCCCAGCATTTT
TRBV5-1	TRBJ2-1	many	15	TRBD2	CASIELAGSYNEQFF	TGCGCCAGCATTGAACTAGCGGGCTCCTACAATGAGCAGTTCTTC
TRBV19	TRBJ2-1	few	18	TRBD2	CASTGGSGSGFSYNEQFF	TGTGCCAGTACCGGGGGGTCTGGGAGTGGCTTTTCCTACAATGAGCAGTTCTTC
TRBV7-9	TRBJ1-6	many	15	TRBD1	CASSLTTGMGSPLHF	TGTGCCAGCAGCCTCACGACAGGGATGGGTTCACCCCTCCACTTT
TRBV7-7	TRBJ2-5	-	17	TRBD2	CASSPGLAGAGRETQYF	TGTGCTAGCAGCCCGGGACTAGCGGGAGCTGGACGGGAGACCCAGTACTTC
TRBV7-9	TRBJ2-1	once	13	-	CASSLGPYDEQFF	TGTGCCAGCAGCTTAGGCCCTTACGATGAGCAGTTCTTC
TRBV12-3/TRBV12-4	TRBJ2-2	many	17	TRBD2	CASSLGWLAGYTGELFF	TGTGCCAGCAGTTTAGGTTGGCTAGCGGGTTACACCGGGGAGCTGTTTTTT
TRBV2	TRBJ2-1	many	13	-	CASLGRFSNEQFF	TGTGCCAGCCTAGGGAGGTTTAGCAATGAGCAGTTCTTC
TRBV7-2	TRBJ1-2	-	12	-	CASSLNNYGYTF	TGTGCCAGCAGCTTAAACAACTATGGCTACACCTTC
TRBV12-3/TRBV12-4	TRBJ1-2	once	13	-	CASSFGRGHGYTF	TGTGCCAGCAGCTTCGGGCGGGGGCATGGCTACACCTTC
TRBV12-3/TRBV12-4	TRBJ2-7	few	14	-	CASRYGTYPYEQYF	TGTGCCAGCAGATACGGGACATACCCCTACGAGCAGTACTTC